This note documents a single T cell receptor beta chain sequence. Its antigen specificity is not known. No quality values exist for individual bases; no much larger clone is one base distant. Using the deep immunoSEQ assay, TCR CDR3 regions were amplified from genomic DNA by multiplex PCR. Genomic DNA extracted from each cell subset was distributed evenly over all wells of several immunoSEQ 96-well plates, and each plate served as one replicate. Each replicate PCR for sorted subsets received around 200 ng genomic DNA, equal to roughly 30,000 T cell genomes. Purified libraries were quantified with a Qubit 3.0 fluorometer, sized on a Bioanalyzer 2100, and re-quantified with the KAPA Library Quantification kit. Each immunoSEQ 96-well plate was sequenced on its own single-read 150-cycle Illumina NextSeq 550 flow cell. Per the source publication's procedure: Because the immunoSEQ output included only junctional sequences and no quality scores, the filtering could not be the same as the filtering used for full-length reads. Sequences were annotated with PyIR, a Python wrapper for IgBLAST v1.9, using IMGT germline references to assign V/J genes and CDR3. Reads with weak V/J assignments (E-value above 1e-6), missing CDR3, stop codons, out-of-frame junctions, or ambiguous translated residues were removed. V3J clonotypes were defined as sequences sharing an identical inferred V gene, J gene, and CDR3 amino acid sequence. Percentage overlap between repertoires was calculated by dividing the number of shared unique clonotypes by the size of the smaller repertoire. Three approaches were used to assess repertoire richness: RTK rarefaction, the Chao1 estimator, and Recon v2.1 estimates of unobserved clonotypes. OLGA was used to compute generation probabilities for all TCRbeta clonotypes that the gDNA method yielded from a few donors. Entries here come from immuneACCESS through TCRdb and include only in-frame sequences with V and J called. Some clones fail to appear in such tables; in the studies checked, an unresolved V gene covers under half of the shortfall, and the cause of the remainder is unknown. From that table come the V and J calls and clone size; the DNA was used to work out D and trimming. The sample table records roughly 2.4 million clones; 90% to 96% of these occur just once. 0.13% of the sample is in the top ten clones.

The donors were healthy, HIV-negative adults with no recently reported acute infections or vaccinations. Every donor was a Caucasian adult residing in Nashville, Tennessee, USA. CD4+ T cells were enriched by magnetic negative selection; naive cells were then positively selected on CD45RA, and the negative fraction formed the memory subset. After blood collection by leukapheresis, PBMCs were isolated using Ficoll-Histopaque density gradient centrifugation and then cryopreserved in the vapor phase of liquid nitrogen. Analytical flow cytometry was used to check the purity and quantity of each magnetically sorted T cell population. Each sorted fraction had its genomic DNA isolated and then quantified by UV absorbance on a Nanodrop 2000c. The record originates from a study of shared clonotypes between healthy human individuals (TCRdb year 2020). Study-wide context: The cohort comprised a couple of women and three men aged 18 to 49 years. Blood TCR repertoires of about five healthy adults were deeply sequenced to estimate repertoire size and the extent of clonotype sharing between individuals. For each donor, three plates each were used for CD4 naive and CD4 memory, two plates were used for CD8 naive, and one plate was used for CD8 memory. Between about 0.8 and 9 billion PBMCs per donor were obtained by leukapheresis. Libraries were prepared and TCR repertoires were sequenced by different laboratories using diverse techniques, in order to increase sequencing depth and limit assay-specific biases. General conclusions and limits of the study: Rarefaction of sorted-subset datasets indicated incomplete sequencing despite the large sequencing depth. Larger estimated clonotype richness was generally found for naive subsets than for memory subsets. Because the study included a small number of donors, the genetic and exposure-history diversity represented was limited. Pairwise subsampling led to the expectation that sequencing depth would affect the degree of clonotype sharing among donors. Only blood was sampled, and tissue TCR repertoires likely differ from those in blood. About 5% of naive CD4, roughly 3.6% of naive CD8, 2.3% of memory CD4, and 0.35% to 0.4% of memory CD8 clonotypes were shared across several donors. Compared with non-shared clonotypes, clonotypes shared by all four sorted-subset donors had higher generation probabilities.

The source material was naive CD4+ T cells sorted from blood. The meaning of the sample's cell subset or site label: CD45RA+ positively selected. The receptor's source is a man aged 18 to 29 in good health.

The CDR3 protein sequence reads: CASSLENQGMGEQFF. The nucleotide sequence reads as follows: TGCGCCAGCAGCTTGGAAAACCAGGGGATGGGTGAGCAGTTCTTC. The V gene is TRBV5-1 and the J gene is TRBJ2-1; TRBD1 might be the D gene, on 6 matching bases. CDR1 and CDR2 were assigned from the germline V gene as SGHRS and YFSETQ. The CDR3 has 15 amino acids, counting the end cysteine and phenylalanine. The DNA shown is the 45-base CDR3, in frame from base 1. The V and J ends are trimmed by 0 bases and 9 bases, leaving 16 bases between them.